The 12 T cell receptor beta chains listed next were all sequenced from one sample in a study of blood T cells in healthy people across ages. A sample-barcoded 5' primer and a J-beta primer mix were used in a second PCR of roughly 7 to 11 cycles. A single record per CDR3 protein comes from TCRdb applying MiXCR to the 5' RACE reads. The sample has about 730,000 distinct CDR3 sequences, 40% to 45% seen once. Sequencing used blood. The receptors were sampled from a woman aged 60-70 years in good health.

The CDR3 loop reads CASSLGGSGFDTQYF. The CDR3 coding sequence is TGCGCCAGCAGCTTGGGAGGTAGCGGGTTTGATACGCAGTATTTT. The chain has TRBV5-1 and TRBJ2-3; the match to TRBD2 covers 7 bases. Germline loops: CDR1 SGHRS, CDR2 YFSETQ. The V gene end was trimmed by 0 bases and the J gene end by 6 bases; junction bases not matched to a gene: 7. The length of the CDR3 is 15 residues. The full variable domain, rest sourced from reference TRBV5-1 and TRBJ2-3, is KAGVTQTPRYLIKTRGQQVTLSCSPISGHRSVSWYQQTPGQGLQFLFEYFSETQRNKGNFPGRFSGRQFSNSRSEMNVSTLELGDSALYLCASSLGGSGFDTQYFGPGTRLTVL.

The chain uses TRBV20-1 and TRBJ1-2, with 7 bases fitting TRBD1. CDR3 size: 15 residues. Germline values: CDR1 DFQATT, CDR2 SNEGSKA (reference sequence). Trimming at V came to 2 bases and at J to 4 bases, leaving 10 bases not matched to a gene. CDR3 bases: TGCAGTGCTAGAAAGGGGACAGATCCTGGCTATGGCTACACCTTC. It codes for CSARKGTDPGYGYTF.

This clonotype has more than one count but fewer than ten. A much more abundant neighbour one base away suggests this may be a read error. The genes are TRBV29-1 and TRBJ2-1; TRBD1 or TRBD2 may be the D gene (7 bases each). The J call may not be correct, given that the DNA end is closer to TRBJ2-7. The CDR3 extends over 13 amino acids. Per the germline V gene, CDR1 is SQVTM and CDR2 is ANQGSEA. CDR3 region: CSQGGLSYNEQYF. The CDR3 nucleotides are TGCAGCCAGGGGGGGCTCTCCTACAATGAGCAGTACTTC.

The chain carries TRBV9 and TRBJ2-1; no reliable D call. The CDR3 has 13 residues. Germline-derived CDR1 and CDR2 are SGDLS and YYNGEE. The germline V and J ends were trimmed by 0 bases and 3 bases, with 4 bases remaining between them. The chain's CDR3 is CASSVAHYNEQFF. In DNA, the CDR3 is TGTGCCAGCAGCGTAGCGCACTACAATGAGCAGTTCTTC.

This clonotype showed up just a few times. The V and J genes are TRBV9 and TRBJ2-5; 7 bases line up with TRBD2. V shed 3 bases and J 1 base; nucleotides not matched to a gene: 3. Per germline, CDR1 SGDLS and CDR2 YYNGEE. The CDR3 runs to 14 residues. In DNA form, the CDR3 reads TGTGCCAGCAGCGACGGGGGGACCCAAGAGACCCAGTACTTC. It specifies CASSDGGTQETQYF.

The rearrangement joins TRBV21-1 to TRBJ1-2. TRBV21-1 is annotated as a pseudogene. CDR3 length equals 18 residues. CDR3: CASSKDPSLFNLNYGYTF. The CDR3 DNA reads as TGTGCCAGCAGCAAAGATCCAAGTTTATTCAATCTCAACTATGGCTACACCTTC.

V is TRBV14 and J is TRBJ2-1, with D unresolved. V was cut by 0 bases and J by 0 bases, with 12 bases left in between. Germline values: CDR1 SGHDN, CDR2 FVKESK. There are 17 residues in the CDR3. The CDR3 sequence: CASSQDWPQSSYNEQFF. The DNA of the CDR3 is TGTGCCAGCAGCCAAGATTGGCCGCAGAGCTCCTACAATGAGCAGTTCTTC. Combining the CDR3 with reference TRBV14 and TRBJ2-1 gives the whole variable domain EAGVTQFPSHSVIEKGQTVTLRCDPISGHDNLYWYRRVMGKEIKFLLHFVKESKQDESGMPNNRFLAERTGGTYSTLKVQPAELEDSGVYFCASSQDWPQSSYNEQFFGPGTRLTVL.

The chain links TRBV20-1 to TRBJ2-7; unclear D gene. The J call may be in error: the DNA end matches TRBJ2-5 better. The CDR3 consists of 16 residues. CDR1 and CDR2 from the germline V gene are DFQATT and SNEGSKA (reference sequence). The CDR3 DNA reads as TGCAGTGCTAGAGGTTATGGAAAAGGATTAGGAGAGACCCAGTACTTC. Protein product: CSARGYGKGLGETQYF.

The chain is built from TRBV6-2 or TRBV6-3 and TRBJ1-1, with 7 bases matching TRBD1. The germline V gene encodes CDR1 MNHEY and CDR2 SVGEGT. The CDR3 runs to 14 residues. J gave up 6 bases and V 6 bases, and 10 bases lay outside the gene matches. The CDR3 sequence: CASSRPGTAAEAFF. The CDR3 DNA sequence: TGTGCCAGCAGCCGTCCCGGGACAGCCGCTGAAGCTTTCTTT.

The chain recombines TRBV3-1 with TRBJ1-1; D is unclear. Germline CDR1 is LGHDT and CDR2 is YNNKEL (reference sequence). V shed 4 bases and J shed 0 bases, with 9 bases lying between them. The CDR3 has 14 amino acids. CDR3 coding DNA: TGTGCCAGCAGCCCTTCCTACCTGAACACTGAAGCTTTCTTT. Protein sequence: CASSPSYLNTEAFF. Complete variable domain (other parts from reference TRBV3-1 and TRBJ1-1): DTAVSQTPKYLVTQMGNDKSIKCEQNLGHDTMYWYKQDSKKFLKIMFSYNNKELIINETVPNRFSPKSPDKAHLNLHINSLELGDSAVYFCASSPSYLNTEAFFGQGTRLTVV.

This clonotype has a handful of counts. The DNA for the CDR3 is TGTGCCAGCAGCTACCTCGGGACTAGCGCCAATTCCTACGAGCAGTACTTC. This translates into CASSYLGTSANSYEQYF. The gene calls are TRBV7-2 and TRBJ2-7, with 10 bases fitting TRBD2. The V segment lost 4 bases and the J segment 1 base; nucleotides outside the gene matches: 10. Germline CDR1 is SGHTA and CDR2 is FQGNSA. This CDR3 has 17 residues. Using reference TRBV7-2 and TRBJ2-7 for the parts outside the CDR3, the full variable domain is GAGVSQSPSNKVTEKGKDVELRCDPISGHTALYWYRQSLGQGLEFLIYFQGNSAPDKSGLPSDRFSAERTGGSVSTLTIQRTQQEDSAVYLCASSYLGTSANSYEQYFGPGTRLTVT.

This clonotype was found many times. V is TRBV5-1 and J is TRBJ2-3; 9 positions agree with TRBD1. The CDR3 contains 16 residues. Germline V lookup: CDR1 SGHRS, CDR2 YFSETQ. Trimming removed 6 bases from V and 2 bases from J; junction bases left unmatched: 10. CDR3 sequence reads: CASNDAGTGSTDTQYF. CDR3 bases: TGCGCCAGCAACGACGCCGGGACAGGGTCCACAGATACGCAGTATTTT. Combining the CDR3 with reference TRBV5-1 and TRBJ2-3 gives the whole variable domain KAGVTQTPRYLIKTRGQQVTLSCSPISGHRSVSWYQQTPGQGLQFLFEYFSETQRNKGNFPGRFSGRQFSNSRSEMNVSTLELGDSALYLCASNDAGTGSTDTQYFGPGTRLTVL.